The 7 T cell receptor beta chains reported below all come from one sample, sequenced in a study of metastatic and nonmetastatic thyroid tumors. Thyroid surgery was performed in patients who had received no treatment beforehand. TCRdb re-called clones via MiXCR from the PCR reads. The sample shows tens of thousands of clones, about 4% of them seen only once. Specimen: blood. Receptors originate from a female donor with papillary thyroid cancer or a benign thyroid nodule (not recorded which). Some clones in this sample may be carry-over from other donors' samples.

A few counts support this clone. Other DNA sequences in this specimen translate into the identical CDR3. CDR3 nucleotides: TGTGCCAGCAGTGAAGGCCCAGGCAATGGCTACACCTTC. Encoded protein: CASSEGPGNGYTF. The chain carries TRBV2 and TRBJ1-2; D gene uncertain. Trimming took off 1 base at V and 6 bases at J, with 9 bases between the two ends. CDR3 length equals 13 residues. Germline CDR1 SNHLY, CDR2 FYNNEI.

This clone came up many times. The V and J genes are TRBV4-1 and TRBJ1-2, with D possibly being TRBD1 (6 bases). From germline, CDR1 is MGHRA and CDR2 YSYEKL. This CDR3 has 15 amino acids. The ends were cut back, 2 bases at V and 2 bases at J, with 12 bases in the middle. CDR3 nucleotides: TGCGCCAGCAGCCAACCCGGGACACTGAACTATGGCTACACCTTC. Translating it yields CASSQPGTLNYGYTF.

This clone was observed a handful of times. The rearrangement joins TRBV27 to TRBJ2-1; 7 bases are a match to TRBD1. The CDR3 is 15 amino acids. The V gene's germline CDR1 is MNHEY and CDR2 SMNVEV (reference sequence). J gave up 5 bases and V 5 bases, and 9 bases lay outside the gene matches. Here the CDR3 DNA reads TGTGCCAGCAGTGTCACGGGACAGATGAACAATGAGCAGTTCTTC. It yields the protein CASSVTGQMNNEQFF.

By share, this clone counts as medium-sized. The rearrangement uses TRBV12-3 or TRBV12-4 and TRBJ2-7; TRBD2 is a possible D gene (5 bases). This CDR3 is 13 amino acids long. V was clipped by 1 base and J by 2 bases, with 6 bases between them. The chain's CDR3 is CASSLDGAYEQYF. In DNA, the CDR3 is TGTGCCAGCAGTTTAGACGGGGCCTACGAGCAGTACTTC.

To note about this clone: Relative to the germline gene, one junction end is altered; a read error may explain this. The rearrangement joins TRBV7-8 to TRBJ2-3; TRBD2 matches at 8 bases. This CDR3 has 16 amino acids. CDR1 is SGHVS, CDR2 FQNEAQ, per germline. The CDR3 sequence is CASSPAVAGSTDAQYF. The CDR3 DNA is TGTGCCAGCAGCCCAGCGGTAGCGGGGAGCACAGATGCGCAGTATTTT.

The chain employs TRBV20-1 and TRBJ2-7; 8 bases line up with TRBD2. Looked up from germline, CDR1 is DFQATT and CDR2 is SNEGSKA (reference sequence). V shed 5 bases and J 3 bases; nucleotides not matched to a gene: 9. The CDR3 totals 14 residues. The DNA of the CDR3 is TGCAGTGCTCCTCTGCCGGGGGGGGGCTACGAGCAGTACTTC. This gives the protein CSAPLPGGGYEQYF.

This clone was counted many times. The chain couples TRBV5-1 to TRBJ2-7; perhaps D is TRBD1 or TRBD2 (5 bases each). V was clipped by 3 bases and J by 2 bases, with 12 bases between them. The CDR3 covers 14 residues. Germline lookup yields CDR1 SGHRS and CDR2 YFSETQ. CDR3 region: CASSWGRSTYEQYF. CDR3 in DNA: TGCGCCAGCAGCTGGGGACGGAGCACCTACGAGCAGTACTTC.